This T cell receptor beta chain came from a study of identical twins. This clonotype was observed many times. Unique molecular identifiers were present on the cDNA, which also gained a universal primer site by template switching. TCRdb itself ran the 5' RACE reads through MiXCR, one entry per CDR3 protein. There are some 760,000 distinct CDR3 sequences in the sample; 18% occur only once, and 13% lies in the top ten. The length of the CDR3 is 13 residues. Between the trimmed V and J ends, which lost 3 bases and 4 bases, there was a span of 7 bases. The same data also went into a second study, on T cells expressing NK-cell markers.

Sequenced input: PBMCs. This TCR came from a woman aged 18-29 years in good health. The V and J genes are TRBV12-3 or TRBV12-4 and TRBJ1-5; D gene ambiguous. CDR3 sequence reads: CASSFGVNQPQHF. The CDR3, as DNA: TGTGCCAGCAGTTTTGGGGTGAATCAGCCCCAGCATTTT.